One and the same sample provided the 11 T cell receptor beta chains below, sequenced in a study of patients and donors after allogeneic stem cell transplantation. TCRdb used MiXCR to reprocess the RT-PCR reads, holding one entry per CDR3 protein. The table includes about 960,000 distinct CDR3 sequences, roughly 17% detected once. Sequencing input: blood, either unsorted or a sorted T cell fraction (not recorded which). The receptor source for this set is a human donor who was either an allogeneic HSCT recipient or a stem cell or donor lymphocyte infusion donor (not recorded which). It is not recorded whose cells these are; they may come from a transplant donor.

This clonotype was seen a handful of times. The chain is built from TRBV12-3 or TRBV12-4 and TRBJ2-3; D remains ambiguous. This CDR3 has 17 amino acids. Deletions cut 6 bases from V and 1 base from J, with 20 bases between. In DNA form, the CDR3 reads TGTGCCAGCAGACCATTTCCCGAGAGTAGTGGCACAGATACGCAGTATTTT. It specifies CASRPFPESSGTDTQYF.

The CDR3 DNA is TGCGCCAGCAGCCTACACAGGGAGTACTATGGCTACACCTTC. It is translated as CASSLHREYYGYTF. The rearrangement joins TRBV4-1 to TRBJ1-2; perhaps TRBD1 as D (6 bases). CDR3 length equals 14 residues. Germline CDR1 and CDR2: MGHRA and YSYEKL. V shed 4 bases and J shed 3 bases, with 12 bases lying between them.

The rearrangement links TRBV12-5 to TRBJ1-1, with 7 nucleotides matching TRBD1. Germline V lookup: CDR1 LGHNT, CDR2 FRNRAP. The CDR3 runs 15 residues. The trim removed 6 bases at V and 4 bases at J, leaving 11 bases unmatched. CDR3 amino acids: CASGRATGASTEAFF. In DNA, the CDR3 is TGTGCTAGTGGACGGGCAACAGGGGCGAGCACTGAAGCTTTCTTT.

This clonotype was found a few times. As DNA, the CDR3 is TGTGCCAGCAGCCCCAAGAGGACTAGCGGGGGGGATGAGCAGTTCTTC. As protein: CASSPKRTSGGDEQFF. This sequence joins TRBV7-3 and TRBJ2-1; 15 nucleotides agree with TRBD2. The CDR3 contains 16 residues. The V and J ends lost 5 bases and 8 bases, in that order; junction bases with no gene match: 7. CDR1 SGHTA and CDR2 FQGTGA come from the germline V gene. The variable domain in full, with the rest retrieved from reference TRBV7-3 and TRBJ2-1, is GAGVSQTPSNKVTEKGKYVELRCDPISGHTALYWYRQSLGQGPEFLIYFQGTGAADDSGLPNDRFFAVRPEGSVSTLKIQRTERGDSAVYLCASSPKRTSGGDEQFFGPGTRLTVL.

Only a few counts were recorded for this clonotype. The chain recombines TRBV12-3 or TRBV12-4 with TRBJ2-3; perhaps D is TRBD1 or TRBD2 (6 bases each). The CDR3 extends over 14 amino acids. Trimming removed 4 bases from V and 4 bases from J, with 12 bases in between. The CDR3 protein is CASSSKGGADTQYF. The CDR3 nucleotides are TGTGCCAGCAGTTCAAAGGGGGGAGCAGATACGCAGTATTTT.

This clonotype was recorded a few times. The chain recombines TRBV20-1 with TRBJ1-5; 8 bases map to TRBD1. Germline CDR1 and CDR2: DFQATT and SNEGSKA (reference sequence). The CDR3 runs to 14 residues. Losses at the gene ends were 5 bases for V and 4 bases for J; bases not matched to a gene: 7. CDR3 region: CSAQGQEWNQPQHF. The CDR3 DNA sequence: TGCAGTGCTCAGGGACAGGAATGGAATCAGCCCCAGCATTTT.

This clonotype was observed a few times. The limits of the CDR3 on the DNA are not certain, so only TCRdb's listed CDR3 is given. The CDR3 sequence: CASSKEVGRGAETQYF. V gene TRBV21-1 combines with J gene TRBJ2-5; TRBD2 is taken as the D call from the table, unchecked against the DNA. TRBV21-1 is designated a pseudogene. The CDR3 is made up of 16 amino acids, end residues included.

This chain links TRBV6-2 or TRBV6-3 with TRBJ1-5, with D maybe TRBD1 (5 bases). The CDR3 sequence is 14 residues long. The germline CDR1 and CDR2 sequences are MNHEY and SVGEGT. The germline V and J ends were trimmed by 2 bases and 6 bases, with 11 bases remaining between them. In DNA form, the CDR3 reads TGTGCCAGCAGTTACCGGGCAGGGATTCAGCCCCAGCATTTT. Amino acids: CASSYRAGIQPQHF.

In its sample, this clonotype was seen a few times. The chain carries TRBV6-5 and TRBJ2-1; TRBD2 matches 9 bases. The germline V gene encodes CDR1 MNHEY and CDR2 SVGAGI. This CDR3 is built from 14 residues. The V gene end was trimmed by 0 bases and the J gene end by 8 bases; junction bases not matched to a gene: 2. CDR3 sequence reads: CASSYSEREDEQFF. In DNA form, the CDR3 reads TGTGCCAGCAGTTACTCGGAGCGGGAGGATGAGCAGTTCTTC.

A few counts support this clonotype. The rearrangement joins TRBV4-3 to TRBJ1-2; D ambiguous. CDR3 size: 16 residues. V was cut by 2 bases and J by 6 bases, with 19 bases left in between. Per the germline V gene, CDR1 is LGHNA and CDR2 is YSLEER. The chain's CDR3 is CASSQRPPTVTDGYTF. CDR3 bases: TGCGCCAGCAGCCAAAGGCCCCCCACAGTGACTGATGGCTACACCTTC.

This rearrangement joins TRBV7-2 to TRBJ2-1; 9 bases match TRBD1. The V segment lost 3 bases and the J segment 4 bases; nucleotides outside the gene matches: 4. The CDR3 spans 15 residues. Germline CDR1 SGHTA, CDR2 FQGNSA. The CDR3 loop is CASSFDRGAYNEQFF. CDR3 sequence (DNA): TGTGCCAGCAGCTTCGACAGGGGGGCATACAATGAGCAGTTCTTC.